This TCR beta chain was captured in a study of shared clonotypes between healthy human individuals. Regarding this clone: Its antigen is as yet unknown.

Naivety among CD8 cells was defined by CD45RO negativity and positive CCR7 selection, thereby excluding terminally differentiated effector memory CD45RA+ cells. The donor cohort consisted entirely of Caucasian adults residing in Nashville, Tennessee. Whole-study findings and limits: Of the naive CD4 clonotypes, around 4.9% were shared across four donors.

Method: immunoSEQ multiplex PCR; TCRdb's copy keeps in-frame clones and lacks some. The sample lists 1.5 million to 2.5 million clones; roughly 94% were seen once. CDR3 length: 12 amino acids. The V end lost 0 bases, the J end lost 10 bases, and 12 bases lay between the germline ends. CDR1 is GTSNPN and CDR2 is SVGIG in the germline V gene (reference sequence). The origin of this receptor is a man younger than 35 in good health. The sequenced material came from naive CD8+ T cells sorted from blood. The chain combines TRBV30 with TRBJ1-2; tentatively, D is TRBD1 (5 bases). The CDR3 bases are TGTGCCTGGAGTGTTGGTCAGGGCTACTACACCTTC. Translated, it gives CAWSVGQGYYTF.